The clone carrying this TCR beta chain was counted only a few times. Its specificity is not known. V was cut by 6 bases and J by 4 bases, with 10 bases left in between. The CDR3 runs to 13 residues. Germline V CDR1 and CDR2: DFQATT, SNEGSKA (reference sequence). From the RT-PCR reads, TCRdb called clonotypes with MiXCR, one entry per CDR3 protein. The table lists 500,000 to 650,000 distinct CDR3 sequences, around 8% of them singletons. The source of the sample is a study of response to subunit inactivated influenza vaccine. Whole-study results and caveats: T cells newly recruited by each seasonal influenza vaccination are few, the authors suggested.

This chain joins TRBV20-1 and TRBJ1-6; TRBD1 might be the D (6 bases). The specimen comprised PBMCs from blood, sampled less than 25 months after vaccination. The TCR originated in a man between 45 and 75 years old who received an inactivated influenza vaccine. This CDR3 reads CSATQGYNSPLHF. Written as DNA, the CDR3 is TGCAGTGCGACACAGGGATATAATTCACCCCTCCACTTT.